Listed below are T cell receptor beta chains from one sample, sequenced in a study of T cell responses to AZD1222 COVID-19 vaccine. Profiled with immunoSEQ multiplex PCR; TCRdb holds only in-frame clones, not every one. The sample carries around 100,000 clones, over 75% recorded once. Sequencing used peripheral blood, obtained on day 0 of MenACWY control vaccination. Source of these receptors: an adult in good health. Each CDR3 is given with its conserved first and last residue. D genes are given only for firm matches. Where a row states a size, it is once, few, many or the class of an expanded clone; other rows omit it.

>TRBJ1-2|.|.|TRBV20-1
CSGGVGYTF
TGCAGTGGAGGGGTCGGCTACACCTTC
>TRBJ1-5|.|.|TRBV10-3
CAISAGPEGYNQPQHF
TGTGCCATCTCAGCAGGGCCGGAGGGGTACAATCAGCCCCAGCATTTT
>TRBJ1-1|.|.|TRBV7-2
CASSLVPEDTEAFF
TGTGCCAGCAGCTTAGTCCCCGAAGACACTGAAGCTTTCTTT
>TRBJ2-7|.|.|TRBV6-4
CASSEMRGGEQYF
TGTGCCAGCAGTGAGATGAGGGGGGGCGAGCAGTACTTC
>TRBJ1-6|.|.|TRBV27
CASSLSGQRTPLHF
TGTGCCAGCAGTTTATCGGGTCAGAGAACACCCCTCCACTTT
>TRBJ1-2|few|.|TRBV5-1
CASSLAAGEGWLVGYTF
TGCGCCAGCAGCTTGGCGGCAGGGGAGGGCTGGCTGGTCGGCTACACCTTC
>TRBJ2-1|.|.|TRBV19
CASSVDRRNEQFF
TGTGCCAGTAGTGTGGACAGACGCAATGAGCAGTTCTTC
>TRBJ1-5|.|TRBD1|TRBV2
CASRAQGASNQPQHF
TGTGCCAGCAGAGCACAGGGGGCAAGCAATCAGCCCCAGCATTTT
>TRBJ1-4|.|.|TRBV28
CAASGGGNEKLFF
TGTGCCGCCAGCGGGGGGGGTAATGAAAAACTGTTTTTT
>TRBJ1-1|.|.|TRBV7-2
CASSLAGVGNTEAFF
TGTGCCAGCAGCTTAGCGGGGGTGGGGAACACTGAAGCTTTCTTT